Shown below are 29 T cell receptor beta chains from a single sample sequenced in a study of blood T cell repertoires in COVID-19. Data came from immunoSEQ multiplex PCR; TCRdb stores just in-frame clones and leaves some out. The table records more than 85,000 clones, over 85% of them present only once. Material: peripheral blood. The receptor source for this set is a human donor with COVID-19, enrolled during active disease. The donor label of this sample is uncertain.

The chain uses TRBV21-1 and TRBJ2-1; the table's D call TRBD2 went unverified against the DNA. TRBV21-1 is labeled a pseudogene. This CDR3 region has 17 residues. CDR3 region: CASSRRTSGRGGDEQFF. In DNA, the CDR3 is TGTGCCAGCAGCCGCCGGACTAGCGGGAGAGGGGGCGATGAGCAGTTCTTC.

The gene calls are TRBV5-1 and TRBJ1-6, with 8 bases fitting TRBD1. The CDR3 extends over 17 amino acids. Germline CDR1 SGHRS, CDR2 YFSETQ. V shed 0 bases, J shed 10 bases, and the junction held 12 bases outside the gene matches. The CDR3, as DNA: TGCGCCAGCAGCTTGGCCGGGACAGGAATAGGGGGATCACCCCTCCACTTT. Amino acids: CASSLAGTGIGGSPLHF.

This chain joins TRBV16 and TRBJ2-4; D is possibly TRBD1 (5 bases). This CDR3 contains 15 residues. Germline V lookup: CDR1 KGHSY, CDR2 FQNENV. Trimming left V 1 base short and J 7 bases short, with 14 bases between. The CDR3 sequence is CASSQWGKGRNIQYF. CDR3 nucleotides: TGTGCCAGCAGCCAATGGGGCAAAGGCCGGAACATTCAGTACTTC.

V is TRBV19 and J is TRBJ1-2, with 9 bases aligning to TRBD1. Germline V gene sequence: CDR1 LNHDA, CDR2 SQIVND (reference sequence). This CDR3 is 17 amino acids long. With 3 bases clipped from V and 5 bases from J, the junction kept 13 bases outside the gene matches. The chain's CDR3 is CASSMDRGGSGGYGYTF. The DNA for the CDR3 is TGTGCCAGTAGTATGGACAGGGGAGGATCTGGCGGATATGGCTACACCTTC.

The V call is TRBV5-1, the J call TRBJ1-3; D might be TRBD1 (5 bases). The CDR3 length is 15 residues. V lost 3 bases to trimming and J lost 0 bases, with 10 bases between them. From germline, CDR1 is SGHRS and CDR2 YFSETQ. Written as DNA, the CDR3 is TGCGCCAGCAGCTCCGGGGGGGGCTCTGGAAACACCATATATTTT. Protein product: CASSSGGGSGNTIYF. The full variable domain, with the rest looked up from reference TRBV5-1 and TRBJ1-3, is KAGVTQTPRYLIKTRGQQVTLSCSPISGHRSVSWYQQTPGQGLQFLFEYFSETQRNKGNFPGRFSGRQFSNSRSEMNVSTLELGDSALYLCASSSGGGSGNTIYFGEGSWLTVV.

For the CDR3, the DNA is TGTGCCAGCAGCCCGAGGACTAGCGGGAGTGGGGATACGCAGTATTTT. Protein sequence: CASSPRTSGSGDTQYF. V is TRBV7-3 and J is TRBJ2-3; 13 bases fit TRBD2. V was clipped by 5 bases and J by 6 bases; unmatched bases: 8. The length of the CDR3 is 16 residues. CDR1 SGHTA and CDR2 FQGTGA come from the germline V gene.

The chain joins TRBV30 to TRBJ1-1, with D uncertain. Germline-derived CDR1 and CDR2 are GTSNPN and SVGIG (reference sequence). V lost 3 bases and J 0 bases, leaving 8 bases between the germline ends. The length of the CDR3 is 13 residues. The CDR3 spells CAWRASMNTEAFF. CDR3 bases: TGTGCCTGGAGAGCGTCCATGAACACTGAAGCTTTCTTT.

The chain employs TRBV4-1 and TRBJ2-1, with 8 positions matching TRBD1. Germline trimming cut 3 bases from V and 1 base from J; bases unmatched to any gene: 8. Germline CDR1 is MGHRA and CDR2 is YSYEKL. The CDR3 is made up of 17 amino acids. The CDR3 coding sequence is TGCGCCAGCAGCCAGGACAGACAGGGGCTTTCCTACAATGAGCAGTTCTTC. Translating gives CASSQDRQGLSYNEQFF.

The rearrangement joins TRBV25-1 to TRBJ2-1; 7 bases map to TRBD1. The CDR3 has 16 residues. CDR1 and CDR2 from the germline V gene are MGHDK and SYGVNS. Trimming removed 1 base from V and 11 bases from J; junction bases left unmatched: 14. CDR3 region: CASSESRQGTFDKQFF. CDR3 in DNA: TGTGCCAGCAGTGAATCCCGACAGGGCACGTTTGATAAGCAGTTCTTC.

This CDR3 reads CASSLPLSGGALYEQYF. In DNA, the CDR3 is TGTGCCAGCAGTCTCCCTCTTAGCGGGGGGGCGCTCTACGAGCAGTACTTC. The V call is TRBV28, the J call TRBJ2-7, with 11 nucleotides matching TRBD2. The CDR3 loop spans 17 amino acids. V shed 5 bases and J 3 bases; nucleotides not matched to a gene: 12. Germline V CDR1 and CDR2: MDHEN, SYDVKM.

This sequence joins TRBV29-1 and TRBJ1-2; D possibly corresponds to TRBD1 (5 bases). The CDR3 loop spans 9 amino acids. Trimming took off 6 bases at V and 10 bases at J, with 9 bases between the two ends. CDR1 is SQVTM, CDR2 ANQGSEA, per germline. The CDR3 sequence is CSVGGDYTF. As DNA, the CDR3 is TGCAGCGTGGGGGGTGACTACACCTTC.

The J gene is TRBJ1-1, the V gene TRBV7-9; 7 positions match TRBD1. The J segment lost 4 bases and the V segment lost 5 bases, leaving 7 bases of the junction unmatched. This CDR3 spans 14 amino acids. The V gene's germline CDR1 is SEHNR and CDR2 FQNEAQ (reference sequence). As DNA, the CDR3 is TGTGCCAGCAGCCAAGACAGGGAGAGCACTGAAGCTTTCTTT. Amino acid sequence: CASSQDRESTEAFF.

The chain couples TRBV2 to TRBJ2-5; TRBD1 matches 8 bases. The trim removed 10 bases at V and 5 bases at J, leaving 12 bases unmatched. This CDR3 is 14 amino acids long. The germline V gene encodes CDR1 SNHLY and CDR2 FYNNEI. This CDR3 reads CATLPGQGSETQYF. The CDR3 DNA sequence: TGTGCCACCCTACCCGGACAGGGATCGGAGACCCAGTACTTC.

The rearrangement links TRBV4-1 to TRBJ1-3; D possibly corresponds to TRBD1 (5 bases). CDR1 MGHRA and CDR2 YSYEKL come from the germline V gene. This CDR3 region has 16 residues. Trimming removed 1 base from V and 0 bases from J, with 10 bases in between. Written as DNA, the CDR3 is TGCGCCAGCAGCCAAGGGGGGGGGACCTCTGGAAACACCATATATTTT. It codes for CASSQGGGTSGNTIYF.

The chain uses TRBV12-3 or TRBV12-4 and TRBJ2-1; tentative D call: TRBD2 (6 bases). CDR3 length equals 13 residues. Trimming left V 5 bases short and J 8 bases short, with 13 bases between. For the CDR3, the DNA is TGTGCCAGCAGTATGACTAGGGGCCATGAGCAGTTCTTC. Translated: CASSMTRGHEQFF.

This clone was counted ten times or more. The rearrangement links TRBV12-3 or TRBV12-4 to TRBJ2-7, with 10 bases identical to TRBD1. The CDR3 loop spans 13 amino acids. With V trimmed by 8 bases and J by 2 bases, 3 bases remained unmatched. CDR3 in amino acids: CASGQGETYEQYF. In nucleotides, the CDR3 is TGTGCCAGCGGACAGGGGGAAACCTACGAGCAGTACTTC.

The chain's CDR3 is CASSSQETQYF. CDR3 DNA sequence: TGTGCCAGCAGCAGCCAAGAGACCCAGTACTTC. This chain connects TRBV12-3 or TRBV12-4 to TRBJ2-5, with no clear D. This CDR3 has 11 residues. The V end lost 6 bases, the J end lost 1 base, and 3 bases lay between the germline ends.

The chain recombines TRBV5-5 with TRBJ1-3; D is uncertain. The germline V gene has CDR1 SGHKS and CDR2 YYEKEE (reference sequence). V was pared by 4 bases and J by 2 bases, with 10 bases between. The CDR3 is 14 amino acids. The CDR3 DNA reads TGTGCCAGCAGCCCAACGCAGGCTGGAAACACCATATATTTT. Translating it yields CASSPTQAGNTIYF.

The genes are TRBV18 and TRBJ1-5; no firm D call. Germline V CDR1 and CDR2: KGHSH, LQKENI. This CDR3 is built from 13 residues. V lost 3 bases to trimming and J lost 5 bases, with 8 bases between them. CDR3 coding DNA: TGTGCCAGCTCACCTGGTACGGATCAGCCCCAGCATTTT. Its translation: CASSPGTDQPQHF. The full variable domain, rest sourced from reference TRBV18 and TRBJ1-5, is NAGVMQNPRHLVRRRGQEARLRCSPMKGHSHVYWYRQLPEEGLKFMVYLQKENIIDESGMPKERFSAEFPKEGPSILRIQQVVRGDSAAYFCASSPGTDQPQHFGDGTRLSIL.

The chain is built from TRBV10-3 and TRBJ2-3, with D perhaps TRBD1 (6 bases). This CDR3 has 14 amino acids. Germline loops: CDR1 ENHRY, CDR2 SYGVKD. Trimming removed 6 bases at V and 1 base at J, with 11 bases between. The CDR3 DNA follows: TGTGCCATCAGCGGGGACACCGGCACAGATACGCAGTATTTT. It is translated as CAISGDTGTDTQYF.

The chain recombines TRBV18 with TRBJ1-4, with D maybe TRBD1 (6 bases). Germline V gene lookup returns CDR1 KGHSH and CDR2 LQKENI. Trimming shortened V by 1 base and J by 4 bases, and 10 bases separated the two germline ends. The CDR3 is made up of 15 amino acids. CDR3 coding DNA: TGTGCCAGCTCACCACAACAGGGCTTTAATGAAAAACTGTTTTTT. It encodes CASSPQQGFNEKLFF.

The V gene is TRBV5-1, the J gene TRBJ2-6, with D perhaps matching TRBD1 (5 bases). CDR3 size: 17 residues. V was cut by 4 bases and J by 1 base, with 15 bases left in between. CDR1 is SGHRS and CDR2 is YFSETQ in the germline V gene. CDR3 DNA sequence: TGCGCCAGCAGCCTGCAGGGTTCCCCTTCTGGGGCCAACGTCCTGACTTTC. This gives the protein CASSLQGSPSGANVLTF.

The chain combines TRBV28 with TRBJ1-1, with D unresolved. Germline CDR1 reads MDHEN; CDR2 reads SYDVKM. The CDR3 has 12 amino acids. The V end was cut by 5 bases, the J end by 5 bases, with 9 bases between. The CDR3 sequence: CASSPSRTEAFF. For the CDR3, the DNA is TGTGCCAGCAGTCCTTCGAGGACTGAAGCTTTCTTT. Drawing the rest from reference TRBV28 and TRBJ1-1, the complete variable domain is DVKVTQSSRYLVKRTGEKVFLECVQDMDHENMFWYRQDPGLGLRLIYFSYDVKMKEKGDIPEGYSVSREKKERFSLILESASTNQTSMYLCASSPSRTEAFFGQGTRLTVV.

The chain links TRBV7-2 to TRBJ2-7; 7 nucleotides align to TRBD2. V was clipped by 2 bases and J by 3 bases; unmatched bases: 7. The CDR3 extends over 15 amino acids. Per germline, CDR1 SGHTA and CDR2 FQGNSA. In DNA, the CDR3 is TGTGCCAGCAGCTTACTTGGGGGGGGAGGCTACGAGCAGTACTTC. It yields the protein CASSLLGGGGYEQYF.

J is TRBJ1-5 and V is TRBV6-5; 7 bases map to TRBD1. The CDR3 contains 14 residues. Germline lookup yields CDR1 MNHEY and CDR2 SVGAGI. Trimming at V came to 7 bases and at J to 4 bases, leaving 7 bases not matched to a gene. The CDR3 region has the DNA TGTGCCAGCACCACGGTACAGGGGAATCAGCCCCAGCATTTT. Its protein is CASTTVQGNQPQHF.

The V and J genes are TRBV29-1 and TRBJ2-2; D may be TRBD1 (5 bases). V lost 4 bases, J lost 3 bases, and 12 bases lay in between. The V gene's germline CDR1 is SQVTM and CDR2 ANQGSEA. The CDR3 length is 14 residues. The CDR3 protein is CSVVGQFDTGELFF. DNA of the CDR3: TGCAGCGTTGTTGGACAATTCGACACCGGGGAGCTGTTTTTT.

The rearrangement links TRBV18 to TRBJ2-3, with D maybe TRBD2 (5 bases). The germline V gene encodes CDR1 KGHSH and CDR2 LQKENI. The V end lost 1 base, the J end lost 2 bases, and 7 bases lay between the germline ends. CDR3 length equals 14 residues. The CDR3 loop reads CASSPQRDTDTQYF. CDR3 DNA sequence: TGTGCCAGCTCACCACAACGGGACACAGATACGCAGTATTTT.

This chain uses TRBV19 with TRBJ1-1; D gene ambiguous. CDR1 LNHDA and CDR2 SQIVND come from the germline V gene (reference sequence). V was trimmed by 8 bases and J by 1 base, leaving 5 bases between them. The length of the CDR3 is 11 residues. The CDR3 DNA reads as TGTGCCAGTGGCCGGAACACTGAAGCTTTCTTT. Amino acid sequence: CASGRNTEAFF. Combining the CDR3 with reference TRBV19 and TRBJ1-1 gives the whole variable domain DGGITQSPKYLFRKEGQNVTLSCEQNLNHDAMYWYRQDPGQGLRLIYYSQIVNDFQKGDIAEGYSVSREKKESFPLTVTSAQKNPTAFYLCASGRNTEAFFGQGTRLTVV.

DNA of the CDR3: TGTGCCAGCAGTTACGAGGGGGCGGGGGAGACCCAGTACTTC. Translated: CASSYEGAGETQYF. The chain carries TRBV6-5 and TRBJ2-5; a weak D match, TRBD1 (7 bases). The CDR3 has 14 amino acids. V was pared by 2 bases and J by 5 bases, with 12 bases between. CDR1 is MNHEY and CDR2 is SVGAGI in the germline V gene.